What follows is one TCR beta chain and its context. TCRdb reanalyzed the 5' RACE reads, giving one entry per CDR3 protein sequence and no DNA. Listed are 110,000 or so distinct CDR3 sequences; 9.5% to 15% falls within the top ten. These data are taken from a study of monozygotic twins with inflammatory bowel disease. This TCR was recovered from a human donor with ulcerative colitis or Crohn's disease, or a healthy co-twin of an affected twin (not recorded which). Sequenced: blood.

CDR3 protein: CASSMVAGVTDTQYF. The rearrangement joins TRBV19 to TRBJ2-3; TCRdb outputs TRBD2, but without DNA this stays unchecked. Germline lookup yields CDR1 LNHDA and CDR2 SQIVND (reference sequence). This CDR3 has 15 amino acids.